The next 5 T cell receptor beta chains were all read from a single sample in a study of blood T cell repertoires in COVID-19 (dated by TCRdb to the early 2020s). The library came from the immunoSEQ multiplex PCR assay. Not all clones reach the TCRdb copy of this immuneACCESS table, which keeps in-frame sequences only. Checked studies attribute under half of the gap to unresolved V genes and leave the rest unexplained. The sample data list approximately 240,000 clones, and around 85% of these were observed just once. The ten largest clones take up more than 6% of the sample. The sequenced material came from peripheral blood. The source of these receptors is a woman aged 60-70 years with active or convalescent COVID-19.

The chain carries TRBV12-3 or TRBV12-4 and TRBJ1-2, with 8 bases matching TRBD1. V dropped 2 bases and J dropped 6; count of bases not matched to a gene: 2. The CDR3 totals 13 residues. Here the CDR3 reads CASSLIRGHGYTF. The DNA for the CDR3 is TGTGCCAGCAGTTTAATCAGGGGGCATGGCTACACCTTC.

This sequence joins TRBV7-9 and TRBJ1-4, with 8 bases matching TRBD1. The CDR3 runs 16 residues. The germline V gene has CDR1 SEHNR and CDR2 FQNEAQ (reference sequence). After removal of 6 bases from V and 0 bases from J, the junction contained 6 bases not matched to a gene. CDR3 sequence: CASRTDRGTTNEKLFF. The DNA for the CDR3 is TGTGCCAGCAGAACCGACAGGGGAACAACTAATGAAAAACTGTTTTTT.

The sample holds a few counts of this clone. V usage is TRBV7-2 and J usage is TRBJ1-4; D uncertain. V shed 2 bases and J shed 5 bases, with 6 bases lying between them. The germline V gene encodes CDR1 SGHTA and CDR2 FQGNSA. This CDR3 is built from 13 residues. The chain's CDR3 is CASSLQVNEKLFF. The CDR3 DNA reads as TGTGCCAGCAGCTTACAGGTGAATGAAAAACTGTTTTTT.

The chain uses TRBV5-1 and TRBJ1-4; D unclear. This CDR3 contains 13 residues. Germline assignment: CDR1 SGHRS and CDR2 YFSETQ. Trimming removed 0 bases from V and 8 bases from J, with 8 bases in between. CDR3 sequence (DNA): TGCGCCAGCAGCTTGGATACAGCAGAAAAACTGTTTTTT. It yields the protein CASSLDTAEKLFF.

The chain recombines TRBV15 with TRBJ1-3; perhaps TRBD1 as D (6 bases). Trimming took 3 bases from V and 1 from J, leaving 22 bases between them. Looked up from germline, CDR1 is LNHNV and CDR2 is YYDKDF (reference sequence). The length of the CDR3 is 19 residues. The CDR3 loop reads CATSSLFLSGQISGNTIYF. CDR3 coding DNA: TGTGCCACCAGCAGTTTATTCCTTAGTGGACAGATTTCTGGAAACACCATATATTTT.